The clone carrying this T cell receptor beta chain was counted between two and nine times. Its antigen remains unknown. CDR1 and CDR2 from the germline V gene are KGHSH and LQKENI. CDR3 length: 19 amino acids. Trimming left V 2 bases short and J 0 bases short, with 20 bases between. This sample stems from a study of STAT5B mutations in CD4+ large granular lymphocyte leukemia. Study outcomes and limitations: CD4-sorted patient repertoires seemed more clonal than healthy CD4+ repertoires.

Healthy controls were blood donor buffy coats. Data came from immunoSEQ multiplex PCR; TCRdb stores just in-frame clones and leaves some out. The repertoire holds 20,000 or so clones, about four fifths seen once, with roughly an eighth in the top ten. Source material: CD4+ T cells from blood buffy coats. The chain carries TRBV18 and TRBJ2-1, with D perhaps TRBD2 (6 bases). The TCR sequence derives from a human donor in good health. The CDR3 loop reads CASSPGSSAAGGSYNEQFF. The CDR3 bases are TGTGCCAGCTCACCAGGGTCTAGCGCGGCCGGGGGCTCCTACAATGAGCAGTTCTTC.